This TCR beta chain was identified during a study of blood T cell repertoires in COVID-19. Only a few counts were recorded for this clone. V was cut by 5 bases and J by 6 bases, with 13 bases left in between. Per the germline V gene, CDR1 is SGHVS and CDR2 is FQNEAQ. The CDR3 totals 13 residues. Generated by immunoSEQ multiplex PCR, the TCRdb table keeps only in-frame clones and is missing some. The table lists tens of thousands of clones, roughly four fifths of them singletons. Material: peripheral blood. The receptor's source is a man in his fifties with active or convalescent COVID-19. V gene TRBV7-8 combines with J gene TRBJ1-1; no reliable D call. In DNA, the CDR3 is TGTGCCAGCAGCCCCCCTCGTGGAGCTGAAGCTTTCTTT. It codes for CASSPPRGAEAFF.